These 15 T cell receptor beta chains share one sample of origin, sequenced in a study of CD8 T cells in ankylosing spondylitis. Study-wide results and limits: Seemingly characteristic of ankylosing spondylitis blood was a TCR beta motif consisting of about 8 highly homologous variants.

No antigen is known for these receptors. TCRdb re-called the 5' RACE reads with MiXCR, one entry per CDR3 protein. This sample has about 510,000 distinct CDR3 sequences, with about 5.7% found just once. Sequenced material: blood, either unsorted or a sorted T cell fraction (not recorded which). These receptors came from a male donor with ankylosing spondylitis.

In its sample, this clonotype was seen many times. The chain recombines TRBV20-1 with TRBJ1-1; 9 bases fit TRBD1. The CDR3 is made up of 11 amino acids. Trimming cost V 6 bases and J 10 bases; bases outside gene matches: 6. Germline CDR1 and CDR2: DFQATT and SNEGSKA (reference sequence). The CDR3 sequence is CSAGDRVGAFF. Written as DNA, the CDR3 is TGCAGTGCCGGGGACAGGGTGGGAGCTTTCTTT.

The sample holds many counts of this clonotype. The chain employs TRBV4-2 and TRBJ2-3; D uncertain. The CDR3 loop spans 14 amino acids. Trimming shortened V by 0 bases and J by 6 bases, and 10 bases separated the two germline ends. Germline values: CDR1 LGHNA, CDR2 YNFKEQ. Written as DNA, the CDR3 is TGTGCCAGCAGCCAAGACGGGTTTGCTGATACGCAGTATTTT. Translating it yields CASSQDGFADTQYF.

There are many counts of this clonotype. The chain recombines TRBV7-2 with TRBJ1-1, with unresolved D. V was cut by 5 bases and J by 5 bases, with 15 bases left in between. Germline V gene sequence: CDR1 SGHTA, CDR2 FQGNSA. This CDR3 has 14 residues. CDR3 DNA sequence: TGTGCCAGCAGCGACCTGGCAGTGCTGACTGAAGCTTTCTTT. The encoded protein is CASSDLAVLTEAFF.

This clonotype was seen repeatedly, ten times or more. The V call is TRBV20-1, the J call TRBJ1-1, with D perhaps matching TRBD1 (5 bases). The CDR3 length is 13 residues. V was trimmed by 5 bases and J by 0 bases, leaving 10 bases between them. The germline CDR1 and CDR2 sequences are DFQATT and SNEGSKA (reference sequence). CDR3 amino acids: CSAAPGLNTEAFF. CDR3 coding DNA: TGCAGTGCTGCTCCGGGACTGAACACTGAAGCTTTCTTT.

This clonotype has a count of ten or more. V usage is TRBV28 and J usage is TRBJ2-2; 7 positions agree with TRBD1. The CDR3 consists of 18 residues. Germline V gene sequence: CDR1 MDHEN, CDR2 SYDVKM. Germline trimming cut 5 bases from V and 0 bases from J; bases unmatched to any gene: 12. DNA of the CDR3: TGTGCCAGCAGTCCCCCTTCCCGGGACAGTGCGAACACCGGGGAGCTGTTTTTT. Translation: CASSPPSRDSANTGELFF.

The genes are TRBV18 and TRBJ1-1; D call uncertain. V shed 2 bases and J shed 7 bases, with 11 bases lying between them. This CDR3 region has 13 residues. Germline V gene data show CDR1 as KGHSH and CDR2 as LQKENI. CDR3 sequence (DNA): TGTGCCAGCTCACCAGGAAGGGCCTTTGAAGCTTTCTTT. Translating gives CASSPGRAFEAFF.

This clonotype was observed at least ten times. The chain links TRBV6-1 to TRBJ1-2, with 7 bases identical to TRBD1. Trimming took 4 bases from V and 4 from J; bases not matched to a gene: 6. The germline V gene has CDR1 MNHNS and CDR2 SASEGT. The CDR3 covers 14 residues. CDR3 in amino acids: CASSAGTEIYGYTF. The CDR3 DNA reads TGTGCCAGCAGTGCGGGGACAGAAATCTATGGCTACACCTTC.

This chain connects TRBV4-3 to TRBJ2-7, with D possibly called TRBD1 or TRBD2 (6 bases each). Germline assignment: CDR1 LGHNA and CDR2 YSLEER. The CDR3 is 16 amino acids. Trimming left V 4 bases short and J 7 bases short, with 23 bases between. CDR3 coding DNA: TGCGCCAGCAGCCCCCGTGGGGGGCCGCCAGCAACAGAGCAGTACTTC. Residues: CASSPRGGPPATEQYF.

This clonotype showed up just a few times. The chain links TRBV10-3 to TRBJ2-5; D uncertain. Germline assignment: CDR1 ENHRY and CDR2 SYGVKD. The V and J ends lost 0 bases and 3 bases respectively, with 5 bases between them. The CDR3 has 13 amino acids. This CDR3 is CAISESDEETQYF. DNA of the CDR3: TGTGCCATCAGTGAGTCAGACGAAGAGACCCAGTACTTC.

This clonotype was seen repeatedly, ten times or more. The chain carries TRBV28 and TRBJ1-3; D unclear. Trimming removed 5 bases from V and 7 bases from J, with 18 bases in between. Germline V gene sequence: CDR1 MDHEN, CDR2 SYDVKM. This CDR3 is 15 amino acids long. DNA for the CDR3: TGTGCCAGCAGTATCTCCTTAGAACGCGGGAACACCATATATTTT. Amino acids: CASSISLERGNTIYF.

This clonotype has only a few counts. The chain links TRBV18 to TRBJ1-3; D unresolved. The V end was cut by 3 bases, the J end by 2 bases, with 11 bases between. CDR1 and CDR2 (germline): KGHSH, LQKENI. This CDR3 is built from 15 residues. The DNA for the CDR3 is TGTGCCAGCTCACCTGGAGGAGACGCTGGAAACACCATATATTTT. Protein: CASSPGGDAGNTIYF.

The chain joins TRBV11-2 to TRBJ2-7; 8 bases agree with TRBD2. V lost 6 bases and J lost 3; bases outside the gene matches: 13. The CDR3 sequence is 16 residues long. The germline V gene encodes CDR1 SGHAT and CDR2 FQNNGV. Written as DNA, the CDR3 is TGTGCCAGCAGGACCTGGGGCGGGAGGTATGACTACGAGCAGTACTTC. Amino acid sequence: CASRTWGGRYDYEQYF.

The sample holds many counts of this clonotype. The chain uses TRBV12-3 or TRBV12-4 and TRBJ1-1, with 9 bases that match TRBD1. The CDR3 covers 14 residues. The V and J ends lost 6 bases and 3 bases, in that order; junction bases with no gene match: 5. The CDR3: CASSTQGADTEAFF. The CDR3, as DNA: TGTGCCAGCAGCACACAGGGGGCGGACACTGAAGCTTTCTTT.

V gene TRBV5-1 combines with J gene TRBJ1-3; D possibly corresponds to TRBD1 (6 bases). V was pared by 4 bases and J by 4 bases, with 15 bases between. CDR3 length: 15 amino acids. CDR1 SGHRS and CDR2 YFSETQ come from the germline V gene. The CDR3 protein is CASSPGTPSGNTIYF. In DNA form, the CDR3 reads TGCGCCAGCAGCCCGGGGACACCTTCAGGAAACACCATATATTTT.

The chain combines TRBV5-5 with TRBJ1-2; perhaps TRBD1 as D (5 bases). Germline CDR1 reads SGHKS; CDR2 reads YYEKEE (reference sequence). This CDR3 is built from 14 residues. V lost 9 bases and J lost 7, with 22 bases in between. CDR3 sequence: CAMGPGQMSGGYTF. The CDR3 bases are TGTGCCATGGGCCCGGGGCAGATGTCTGGTGGCTACACCTTC.